Listed below are T cell receptor beta chains from one sample, sequenced in a study of patients and donors after allogeneic stem cell transplantation. MiXCR, run by TCRdb on the RT-PCR reads, gives a single entry per CDR3 protein. Found here are about 960,000 distinct CDR3 sequences, approximately 19% of them singletons; the top ten hold 6%. The material sequenced was blood, either unsorted or a sorted T cell fraction (not recorded which). Every receptor here comes from a human donor who was either an allogeneic HSCT recipient or a stem cell or donor lymphocyte infusion donor (not recorded which). It is not recorded whose cells these are; they may come from a transplant donor. The CDR3 runs from the conserved cysteine through the conserved F or W. Fields, in order: J gene, V gene, D gene, clone size, CDR3 DNA, CDR3 protein. A D gene is named only where the DNA matches it firmly. The listing skips clone size in some rows; elsewhere it reads once, few, many or a size class.

TRBJ1-1 | TRBV29-1 | . | few | TGCAGCGTTTCGTCGGGGGCACCCGATGAAGCTTTCTTT | CSVSSGAPDEAFF
TRBJ1-2 | TRBV27 | . | few | TGTGCCAGCAGTTTATCTCCGGAAGCCCTGAGCTATGGCTACACCTTC | CASSLSPEALSYGYTF
TRBJ2-3 | TRBV25-1 | . | . | TGTGCCAGCAGTGTTGGCACAGGTCCTACTACAGATACGCAGTATTTT | CASSVGTGPTTDTQYF
TRBJ2-5 | TRBV6-5 | . | . | TGTGCCAGCAGTTACTATGTTCAAGAGACCCAGTACTTC | CASSYYVQETQYF
TRBJ2-1 | TRBV7-9 | TRBD1 | . | TGTGCCAGCAGCGCTCGTGGGACAGCTTACAATGAGCAGTTCTTC | CASSARGTAYNEQFF
TRBJ1-1 | TRBV2 | . | few | TGTGCCAGCAGACTACGACGGGTGGAAGGTTTCTTT | CASRLRRVEGFF
TRBJ2-5 | TRBV20-1 | TRBD2 | . | TGCAGTGCTAGAGTCGGGGGGGCGAAGGTACTAGAGACCCAGTACTTC | CSARVGGAKVLETQYF
TRBJ2-5 | TRBV27 | . | . | TGTGCCAGCAGGCGGGGCCCTAAGGAGACCCAGTACTTC | CASRRGPKETQYF
TRBJ2-5 | TRBV4-1 | . | . | TGCGCCAGCAGCCAAGATCCGGGCCTACACCAAGAGACCCAGTACTTC | CASSQDPGLHQETQYF
TRBJ1-1 | TRBV15 | TRBD1 | . | TGTGCCACCGAAAGCTGGGACAGGGGGCGAGGGACTGAAGCTTTCTTT | CATESWDRGRGTEAFF
TRBJ2-1 | TRBV25-1 | . | . | TGTGCCAGCTGGGGCAATGAGCAGTTCTTC | CASWGNEQFF
TRBJ2-1 | TRBV5-1 | . | . | TGCGCCAGCAGCTTGGGATACCAAATCAATGAGCAGTTCTTC | CASSLGYQINEQFF
TRBJ2-1 | TRBV4-1 | . | . | TGCGCCAGCAGCCAAGAACTGGCGCTTGGGGGGAACAATGAGCAGTTCTTC | CASSQELALGGNNEQFF
TRBJ2-1 | TRBV12-3/TRBV12-4 | TRBD2 | few | TGTGCCAGCAGTAAAGGGACTAGCGGGAGCTACAATGAGCAGTTCTTC | CASSKGTSGSYNEQFF
TRBJ2-3 | TRBV18 | . | . | TGTGCCAGCTCACCACCAACCGAAGATACGCAGTATTTT | CASSPPTEDTQYF
TRBJ1-1 | TRBV15 | . | . | TGTGCCACCAGCAGAGATGCTCGGACTCACAGGAACACTGAAGCTTTCTTT | CATSRDARTHRNTEAFF
TRBJ2-7 | TRBV7-9 | . | . | TGTGCCACTGCGGCAGCCGGCTCCTACGAGCAGTACTTC | CATAAAGSYEQYF
TRBJ2-1 | TRBV20-1 | . | few | TGCAGTGCTACCACCGGGACTTCCCCATCCGGCGAGCAGTTCTTC | CSATTGTSPSGEQFF
TRBJ2-7 | TRBV27 | TRBD2 | few | TGTGCCAGCAGTTTAACGTCAAGGACCAGCGGGAGCTACGAGCAGTACTTC | CASSLTSRTSGSYEQYF
TRBJ2-1 | TRBV5-1 | TRBD2 | . | TGCGCCAGCAGCTGGACTAGCGGACCTAACTCCTACAATGAGCAGTTCTTC | CASSWTSGPNSYNEQFF
TRBJ2-7 | TRBV16 | TRBD1 | . | TGTGCCAGCAGCCAATCGGGACAGGGGGTCTCCTACGAGCAGTACTTC | CASSQSGQGVSYEQYF
TRBJ2-3 | TRBV7-2 | . | few | TGTGCCAGCAGCTTATTCGGACAAAACACAGATACGCAGTATTTT | CASSLFGQNTDTQYF